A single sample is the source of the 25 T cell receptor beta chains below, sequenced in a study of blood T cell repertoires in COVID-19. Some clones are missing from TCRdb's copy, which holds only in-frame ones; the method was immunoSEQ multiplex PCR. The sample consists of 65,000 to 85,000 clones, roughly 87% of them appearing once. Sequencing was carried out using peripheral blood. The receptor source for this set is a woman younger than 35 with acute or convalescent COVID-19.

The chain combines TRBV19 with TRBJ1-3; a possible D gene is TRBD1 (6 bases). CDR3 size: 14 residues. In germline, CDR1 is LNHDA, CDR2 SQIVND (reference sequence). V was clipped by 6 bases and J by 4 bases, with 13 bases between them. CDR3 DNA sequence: TGTGCCAGTAGCCCAGGGGCCCAAGGAAACACCATATATTTT. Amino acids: CASSPGAQGNTIYF.

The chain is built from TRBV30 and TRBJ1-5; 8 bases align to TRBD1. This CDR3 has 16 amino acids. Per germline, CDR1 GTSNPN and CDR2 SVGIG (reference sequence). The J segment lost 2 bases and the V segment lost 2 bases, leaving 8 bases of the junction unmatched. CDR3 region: CAWSTRTGYGNQPQHF. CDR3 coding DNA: TGTGCCTGGAGTACCCGGACAGGGTATGGCAATCAGCCCCAGCATTTT.

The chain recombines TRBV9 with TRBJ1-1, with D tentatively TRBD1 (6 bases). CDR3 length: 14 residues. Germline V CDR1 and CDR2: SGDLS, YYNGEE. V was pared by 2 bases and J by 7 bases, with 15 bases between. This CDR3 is CASSVGRGAGEAFF. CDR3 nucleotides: TGTGCCAGCAGCGTGGGCAGGGGCGCCGGTGAAGCTTTCTTT. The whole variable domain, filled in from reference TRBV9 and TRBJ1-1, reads DSGVTQTPKHLITATGQRVTLRCSPRSGDLSVYWYQQSLDQGLQFLIQYYNGEERAKGNILERFSAQQFPDLHSELNLSSLELGDSALYFCASSVGRGAGEAFFGQGTRLTVV.

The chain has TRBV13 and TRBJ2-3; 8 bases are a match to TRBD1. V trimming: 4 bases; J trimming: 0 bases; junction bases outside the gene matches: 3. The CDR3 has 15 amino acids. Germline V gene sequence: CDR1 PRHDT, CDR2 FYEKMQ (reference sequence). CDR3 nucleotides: TGTGCCAGCAGCTCGGGACAGGCTAGCACAGATACGCAGTATTTT. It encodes CASSSGQASTDTQYF.

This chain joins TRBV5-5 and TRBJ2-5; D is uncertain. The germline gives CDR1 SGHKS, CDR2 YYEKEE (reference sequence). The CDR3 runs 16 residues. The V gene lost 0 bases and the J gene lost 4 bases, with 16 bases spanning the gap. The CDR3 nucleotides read TGTGCCAGCAGCTTGGACCTGACAAACCGACGAGAGACCCAGTACTTC. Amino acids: CASSLDLTNRRETQYF.

The chain's CDR3 is CASSQDLQSNYGYTF. The CDR3 DNA reads as TGCGCCAGCAGCCAAGATCTACAGAGTAACTATGGCTACACCTTC. The chain is built from TRBV4-3 and TRBJ1-2; D uncertain. CDR1 and CDR2 (germline): LGHNA, YSLEER. Trimming removed 0 bases at V and 1 base at J, with 9 bases between. CDR3 length equals 15 residues.

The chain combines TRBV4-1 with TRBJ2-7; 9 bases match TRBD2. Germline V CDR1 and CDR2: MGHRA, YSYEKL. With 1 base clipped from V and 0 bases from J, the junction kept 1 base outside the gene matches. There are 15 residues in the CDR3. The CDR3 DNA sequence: TGCGCCAGCAGCCAAGGACTAGCGGCCTCCTACGAGCAGTACTTC. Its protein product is CASSQGLAASYEQYF.

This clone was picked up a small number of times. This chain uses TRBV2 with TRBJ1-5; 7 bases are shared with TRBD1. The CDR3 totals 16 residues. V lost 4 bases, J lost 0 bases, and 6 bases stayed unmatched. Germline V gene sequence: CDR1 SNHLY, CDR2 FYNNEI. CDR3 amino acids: CASSGTGTYSNQPQHF. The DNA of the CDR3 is TGTGCCAGCAGTGGGACAGGAACTTATAGCAATCAGCCCCAGCATTTT.

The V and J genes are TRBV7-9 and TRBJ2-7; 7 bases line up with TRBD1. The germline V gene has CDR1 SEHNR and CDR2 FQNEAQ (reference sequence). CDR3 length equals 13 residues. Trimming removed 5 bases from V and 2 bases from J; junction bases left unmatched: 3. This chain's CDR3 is CASSHGTAYEQYF. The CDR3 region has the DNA TGTGCCAGCAGCCACGGGACAGCCTACGAGCAGTACTTC.

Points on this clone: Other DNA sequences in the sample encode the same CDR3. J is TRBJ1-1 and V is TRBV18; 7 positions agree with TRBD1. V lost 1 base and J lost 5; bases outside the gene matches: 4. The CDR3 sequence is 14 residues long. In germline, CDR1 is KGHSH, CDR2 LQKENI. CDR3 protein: CASSPRQGETEAFF. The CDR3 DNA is TGTGCCAGCTCACCACGGCAGGGGGAAACTGAAGCTTTCTTT.

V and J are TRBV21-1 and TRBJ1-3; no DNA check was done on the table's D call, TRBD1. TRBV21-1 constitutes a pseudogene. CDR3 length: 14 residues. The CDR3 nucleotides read TGTGCCAGCAGTGATGGGACAGCTGGAAACACCATATATTTT. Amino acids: CASSDGTAGNTIYF.

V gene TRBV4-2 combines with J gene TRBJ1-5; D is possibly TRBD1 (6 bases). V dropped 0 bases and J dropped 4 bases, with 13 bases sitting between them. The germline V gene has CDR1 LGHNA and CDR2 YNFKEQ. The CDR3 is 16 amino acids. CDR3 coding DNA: TGTGCCAGCAGCCAAGAGGGAGGGGGGCAAAATCAGCCCCAGCATTTT. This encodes CASSQEGGGQNQPQHF.

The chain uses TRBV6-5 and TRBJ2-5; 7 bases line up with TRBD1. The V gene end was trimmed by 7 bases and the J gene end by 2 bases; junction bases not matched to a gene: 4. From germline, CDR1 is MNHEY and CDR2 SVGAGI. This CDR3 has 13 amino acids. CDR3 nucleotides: TGTGCCAGCAACAGGGACAGACAAGAGACCCAGTACTTC. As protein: CASNRDRQETQYF.

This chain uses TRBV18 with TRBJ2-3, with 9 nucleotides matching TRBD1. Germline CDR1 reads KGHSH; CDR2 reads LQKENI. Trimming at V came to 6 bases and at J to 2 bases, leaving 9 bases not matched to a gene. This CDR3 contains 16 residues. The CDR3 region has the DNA TGTGCCAGCTCGTATACCGGGACAGGGAACACAGATACGCAGTATTTT. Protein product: CASSYTGTGNTDTQYF.

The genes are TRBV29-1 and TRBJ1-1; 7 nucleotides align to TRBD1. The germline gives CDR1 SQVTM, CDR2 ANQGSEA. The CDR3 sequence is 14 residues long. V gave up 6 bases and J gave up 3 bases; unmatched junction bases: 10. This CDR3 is CSVRPGQRYTEAFF. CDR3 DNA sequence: TGCAGCGTCCGCCCGGGACAGAGGTACACTGAAGCTTTCTTT.

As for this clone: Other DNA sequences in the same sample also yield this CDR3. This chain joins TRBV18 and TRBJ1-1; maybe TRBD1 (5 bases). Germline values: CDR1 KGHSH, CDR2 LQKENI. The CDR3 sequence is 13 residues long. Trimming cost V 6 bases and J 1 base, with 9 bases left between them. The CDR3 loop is CASSPGQNTEAFF. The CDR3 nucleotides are TGTGCCAGCTCGCCTGGACAGAACACTGAAGCTTTCTTT.

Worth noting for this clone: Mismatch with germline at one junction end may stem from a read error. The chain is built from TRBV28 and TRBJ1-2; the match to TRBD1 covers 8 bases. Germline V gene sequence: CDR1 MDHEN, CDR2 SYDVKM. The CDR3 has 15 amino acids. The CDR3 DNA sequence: TGTGCCAGCAGTTTAGGGCAGGGGGCTAAGTATGGCTACACCTTC. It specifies CASSLGQGAKYGYTF.

CDR3 sequence reads: CASSQNPGTGYGYTF. As DNA, the CDR3 is TGTGCCAGCTCCCAAAATCCCGGGACAGGGTATGGCTACACCTTC. J is TRBJ1-2 and V is TRBV18; 9 bases agree with TRBD1. The CDR3 runs to 15 residues. V shed 6 bases, J shed 5 bases, and the junction held 10 bases outside the gene matches. Germline assignment: CDR1 KGHSH and CDR2 LQKENI.

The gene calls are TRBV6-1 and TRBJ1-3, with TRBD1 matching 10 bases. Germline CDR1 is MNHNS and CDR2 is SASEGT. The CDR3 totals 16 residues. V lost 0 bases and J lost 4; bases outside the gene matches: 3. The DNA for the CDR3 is TGTGCCAGCAGTGAAGCAGAGACAGGGGGCGGAAACACCATATATTTT. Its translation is CASSEAETGGGNTIYF.

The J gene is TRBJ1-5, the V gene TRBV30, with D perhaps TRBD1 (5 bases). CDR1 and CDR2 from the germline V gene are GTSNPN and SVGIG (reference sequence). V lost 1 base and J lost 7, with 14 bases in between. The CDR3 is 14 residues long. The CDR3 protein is CAWSETGIRQPQHF. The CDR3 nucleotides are TGTGCCTGGAGTGAAACAGGTATACGGCAGCCCCAGCATTTT.

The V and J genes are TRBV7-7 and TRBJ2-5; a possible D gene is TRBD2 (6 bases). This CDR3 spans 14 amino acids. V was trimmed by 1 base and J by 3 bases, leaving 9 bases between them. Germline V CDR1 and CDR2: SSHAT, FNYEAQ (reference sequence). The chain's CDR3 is CASSLDGGKETQYF. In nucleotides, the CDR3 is TGTGCCAGCAGCTTAGACGGGGGAAAAGAGACCCAGTACTTC.

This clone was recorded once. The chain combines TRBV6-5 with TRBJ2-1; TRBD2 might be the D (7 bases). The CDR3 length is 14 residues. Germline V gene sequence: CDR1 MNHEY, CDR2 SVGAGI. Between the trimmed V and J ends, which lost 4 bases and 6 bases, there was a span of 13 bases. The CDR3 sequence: CASSSRGGFNEQFF. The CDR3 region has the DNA TGTGCCAGCAGTTCCAGGGGAGGGTTCAATGAGCAGTTCTTC.

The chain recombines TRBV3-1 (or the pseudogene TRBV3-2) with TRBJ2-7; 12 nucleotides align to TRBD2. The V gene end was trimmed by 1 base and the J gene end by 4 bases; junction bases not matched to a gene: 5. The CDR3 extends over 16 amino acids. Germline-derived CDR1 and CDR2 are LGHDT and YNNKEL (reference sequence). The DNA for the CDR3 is TGTGCCAGCAGCCAAGGACTAGCGGGAGACCTATACGAGCAGTACTTC. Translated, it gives CASSQGLAGDLYEQYF.

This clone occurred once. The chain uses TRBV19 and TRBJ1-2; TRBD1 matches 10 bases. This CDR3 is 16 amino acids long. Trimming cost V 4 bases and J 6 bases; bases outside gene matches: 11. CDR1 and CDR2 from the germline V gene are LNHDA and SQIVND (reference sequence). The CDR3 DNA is TGTGCCAGTAGTACATATTCTTCGGGACAGGGGAATGGCTACACCTTC. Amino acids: CASSTYSSGQGNGYTF.

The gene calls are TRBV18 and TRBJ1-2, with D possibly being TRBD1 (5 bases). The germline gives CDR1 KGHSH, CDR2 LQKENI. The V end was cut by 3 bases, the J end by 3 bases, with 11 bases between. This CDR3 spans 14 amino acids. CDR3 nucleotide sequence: TGTGCCAGCTCACCGAAAGCGGGGGACTATGGCTACACCTTC. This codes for CASSPKAGDYGYTF.